This T cell receptor (beta chain) was identified during a study of CD8+ T cells in alopecia areata. Study details: Tofacitinib was taken orally by treated patients, and the dose was 5 to 10 mg twice daily. Study findings and constraints: Relative to mice, TCR sharing across patients was less clear, a difference possibly HLA-related.

Germline V CDR1 and CDR2: MNHEY, SMNVEV (reference sequence). Trimming removed 4 bases from V and 7 bases from J, with 13 bases in between. This CDR3 is built from 13 residues. Sampling of alopecia areata patients yielded lesional scalp punch biopsies as well as peripheral blood. Researchers picked out CD4+ and CD8+ T cells from PBMCs by sorting. Reverse transcription of extracted RNA yielded cDNA, which provided the sequencing template. Here immunoSEQ multiplex PCR was the method, and the copy in TCRdb shows in-frame clones only, minus some. Among 180,000 or so clones listed, 67% were seen once. As concerns this clone: Antigen: not known.

This chain connects TRBV27 to TRBJ2-5; no firm D call. The material was CD8+ T cells sorted from blood, obtained at week 0. This receptor was obtained from a human donor with alopecia areata. Written as DNA, the CDR3 is TGTGCCAGCAGTTCCCTCCCCCTCGTGACCCAGTACTTC. It is translated as CASSSLPLVTQYF.